The next 9 T cell receptor beta chains were all read from a single sample in a study of cytomegalovirus exposure and HLA in healthy donors. Primers included in the PCR were 60 Vbeta and 13 Jbeta primers. Repertoires were generated with immunoSEQ multiplex PCR, while TCRdb's copy carries only in-frame clones and drops some. Of about 150,000 clones in the sample, 70% to 90% were seen once. The sequenced sample was PBMCs. The receptors were gathered from a woman between 18 and 29 years old in good health and CMV-seronegative.

The rearrangement uses TRBV4-1 and TRBJ2-7; a weak D match, TRBD2 (5 bases). Germline V gene sequence: CDR1 MGHRA, CDR2 YSYEKL. The V gene lost 0 bases and the J gene lost 6 bases, with 15 bases spanning the gap. There are 15 residues in the CDR3. CDR3 bases: TGCGCCAGCAGCCAAGAAGGGCAGGCCGCGGGCGAGCAGTACTTC. As protein: CASSQEGQAAGEQYF.

The chain recombines TRBV7-9 with TRBJ1-4; 7 positions agree with TRBD1. The CDR3 length is 16 residues. Germline CDR1 reads SEHNR; CDR2 reads FQNEAQ (reference sequence). Unmatched junction bases numbered 8, after V lost 5 bases and J lost 2 bases. CDR3 coding DNA: TGTGCCAGCAGCCAGACAGGGCTTATCACTAATGAAAAACTGTTTTTT. Its translation is CASSQTGLITNEKLFF.

The chain employs TRBV6-6 and TRBJ2-7, with TRBD2 identical over 7 bases. Germline CDR1 MNHNY, CDR2 SVGAGI (reference sequence). V was pared by 2 bases and J by 7 bases, with 8 bases of the junction left unmatched. CDR3 length: 14 amino acids. This CDR3 reads CASSYGVAGQEQYF. The DNA of the CDR3 is TGTGCCAGCAGTTACGGGGTAGCGGGTCAAGAGCAGTACTTC.

The chain recombines TRBV7-7 with TRBJ2-1; 9 nucleotides line up with TRBD1. The CDR3 is 14 residues long. Germline assignment: CDR1 SSHAT and CDR2 FNYEAQ (reference sequence). J was trimmed by 4 bases and V by 5 bases; bases with no gene match: 3. CDR3 coding DNA: TGTGCCAGCAGCCTGGGACAGGGTTACAATGAGCAGTTCTTC. Residues: CASSLGQGYNEQFF. The complete variable domain, with remaining parts taken from reference TRBV7-7 and TRBJ2-1, reads GAGVSQSPRYKVTKRGQDVTLRCDPISSHATLYWYQQALGQGPEFLTYFNYEAQPDKSGLPSDRFSAERPEGSISTLTIQRTEQRDSAMYRCASSLGQGYNEQFFGPGTRLTVL.

The chain has TRBV29-1 and TRBJ2-3, with D possibly TRBD1 on 5 matching bases. With 4 bases removed from V and 3 bases from J, the gap between germline ends came to 11 bases. The CDR3 is made up of 13 amino acids. From germline, CDR1 is SQVTM and CDR2 ANQGSEA. The CDR3 DNA sequence: TGCAGCGTTGTCAGGGTAACTACAGATACGCAGTATTTT. It yields the protein CSVVRVTTDTQYF.

This clone was detected a few times. V and J are TRBV4-2 and TRBJ1-5, with 7 bases lining up with TRBD1. From germline, CDR1 is LGHNA and CDR2 YNFKEQ. The CDR3 is made up of 17 amino acids. V was clipped by 5 bases and J by 1 base; unmatched bases: 11. The CDR3 loop reads CASSSTSTGMSNQPQHF. The CDR3 DNA follows: TGTGCCAGCAGCTCTACTTCGACAGGGATGAGCAATCAGCCCCAGCATTTT.

A word on this clone: This sample includes further DNA sequences coding for the same CDR3. The chain is built from TRBV9 and TRBJ1-3; no clear D gene. Trimming pared 0 bases from V and 1 base from J, leaving 5 bases between. There are 14 residues in the CDR3. The germline V gene has CDR1 SGDLS and CDR2 YYNGEE. CDR3 protein: CASSVGSSGNTIYF. CDR3 DNA sequence: TGTGCCAGCAGCGTAGGTTCGTCTGGAAACACCATATATTTT.

The rearrangement joins TRBV28 to TRBJ2-7, with D possibly being TRBD1 (6 bases). Germline assignment: CDR1 MDHEN and CDR2 SYDVKM. This CDR3 spans 15 amino acids. The V gene lost 6 bases and the J gene lost 3 bases, with 18 bases spanning the gap. The CDR3 loop is CASSKTGSRYYEQYF. DNA for the CDR3: TGTGCCAGCAGCAAGACAGGATCGAGGTACTACGAGCAGTACTTC.

Only one count was recorded for this clone. J is TRBJ1-1 and V is TRBV6-5; unclear D gene. This CDR3 is 13 amino acids long. Germline CDR1 and CDR2: MNHEY and SVGAGI. The V end was cut by 5 bases, the J end by 5 bases, with 12 bases between. CDR3 sequence (DNA): TGTGCCAGCAGTGACCTCGGGGAAACTGAAGCTTTCTTT. Its protein product is CASSDLGETEAFF.